The entry that follows covers one TCR beta chain sequence. Its antigen remains unidentified. Use of 60 Vbeta and 13 Jbeta primers characterized the PCR. The protocol was immunoSEQ multiplex PCR, while the TCRdb copy is restricted to in-frame clones and leaves out a portion. There are fewer than 200,000 clones in the sample; 80% occur only once, and about 4.3% lies in the top ten. This entry is derived from a study of cytomegalovirus exposure and HLA in healthy donors. Regarding the study as a whole: Follow-up analysis later connected one missense variant in DCLRE1C with trimming of TCR beta V- and J-genes. Later examination showed HLA-associated TCR beta chains had greater clonal expansion than equally common others. Cytomegalovirus-associated status was assigned to roughly 160 TCR beta chains. The dataset shows that most TCR sequences were rare, while some public TCRs occurred in many donors.

CDR3 length: 15 amino acids. CDR1 MDHEN and CDR2 SYDVKM come from the germline V gene. J gave up 10 bases and V 4 bases, and 13 bases lay outside the gene matches. V is TRBV28 and J is TRBJ2-1; 7 bases are a match to TRBD2. Sequencing used PBMCs. This clonotype originated in a woman aged 50 to 60 in good health and CMV-seropositive. The CDR3 sequence is CASSSPGLVRSEQFF. Written as DNA, the CDR3 is TGTGCCAGCAGTTCCCCAGGACTAGTCCGATCCGAGCAGTTCTTC.